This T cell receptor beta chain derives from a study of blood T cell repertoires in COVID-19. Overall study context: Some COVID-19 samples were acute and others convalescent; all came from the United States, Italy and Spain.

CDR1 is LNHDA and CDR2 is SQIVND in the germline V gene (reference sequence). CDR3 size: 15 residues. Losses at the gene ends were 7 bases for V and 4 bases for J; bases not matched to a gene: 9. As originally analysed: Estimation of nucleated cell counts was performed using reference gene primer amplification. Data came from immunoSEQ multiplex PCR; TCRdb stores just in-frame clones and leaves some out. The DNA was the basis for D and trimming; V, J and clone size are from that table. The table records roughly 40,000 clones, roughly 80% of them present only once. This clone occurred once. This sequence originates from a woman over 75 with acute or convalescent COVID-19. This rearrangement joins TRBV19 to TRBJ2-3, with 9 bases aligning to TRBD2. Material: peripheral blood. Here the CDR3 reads CASKSAGGSADTQYF. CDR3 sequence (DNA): TGTGCCAGTAAATCGGCGGGAGGGTCGGCAGATACGCAGTATTTT.